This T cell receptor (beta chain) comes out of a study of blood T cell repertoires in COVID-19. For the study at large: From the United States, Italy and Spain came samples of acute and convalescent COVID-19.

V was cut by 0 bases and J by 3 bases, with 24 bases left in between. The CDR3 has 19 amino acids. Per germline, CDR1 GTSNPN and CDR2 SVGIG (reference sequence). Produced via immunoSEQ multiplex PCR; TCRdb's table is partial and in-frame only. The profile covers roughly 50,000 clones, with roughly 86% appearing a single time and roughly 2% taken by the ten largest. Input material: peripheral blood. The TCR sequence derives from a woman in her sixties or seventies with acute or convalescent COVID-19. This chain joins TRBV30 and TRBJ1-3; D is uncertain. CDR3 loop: CAWSVFRSLSSGFGNTIYF. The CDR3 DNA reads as TGTGCCTGGAGTGTTTTCAGATCGCTTAGTTCAGGTTTTGGAAACACCATATATTTT.